This T cell receptor beta chain was retrieved from a study of CD8 T cells in ankylosing spondylitis (dated by TCRdb to about 2017). Regarding the complete study: To find TCR variants linked to disease, the study profiled T cell receptor beta repertoires in ankylosing spondylitis patients and healthy donors. Samples of peripheral blood were taken, and for ankylosing spondylitis patients, synovial fluid was collected as well. The full study cohort was made up of 25 ankylosing spondylitis patients and roughly 100 healthy donors.

The CDR3 measures 13 amino acids from cysteine to phenylalanine. This entry keeps only the CDR3 DNA: 39 bases, framed from base 1. The V end gives up 6 bases and the J end 7 bases, leaving 6 bases in the junction not matched to a gene. From the germline V gene (reference sequence), CDR1 is DFQATT and CDR2 is SNEGSKA. This clonotype has just a few counts. The specificity of this receptor is unknown. No much larger clone exists at a distance of one base, and base qualities are not known. What the work shows at the level of the full study, not this receptor alone: The disease-linked clones were reported to be significantly enriched in matched synovial fluid samples from ankylosing spondylitis patients. In peripheral blood, the disease-linked clones were found at relatively low frequencies and had a CD8+ phenotype. Some of the motif variants had been reported before in the synovial fluid and blood of reactive arthritis patients, a finding that suggests common disease-initiation mechanisms. A TCR beta motif made up of under ten highly homologous amino acid variants appeared to be characteristic of blood from ankylosing spondylitis patients.

Sequenced on an Illumina HiSeq 2500. TCR beta libraries were prepared by quantitative 5'-RACE with molecular barcodes. Processing in the source paper ran as follows. To identify disease-linked TCR variants, a new computational method was used, one built on a probabilistic model of VDJ rearrangement. Through fastp at Q25 and MiXCR, TCRdb rebuilt clones from the public reads, retaining in-frame beta chains. Entries are consolidated by CDR3 protein sequence, retaining the most common genes and DNA. The V and J calls and clone size are TCRdb's, not the authors'. This sample comprises hundreds of thousands of distinct CDR3 sequences, 12% of them detected only once. The leading ten clones occupy around 0.51% of the sample.

The rearrangement combines TRBV20-1 with TRBJ2-7, and 13 junctional nucleotides match TRBD2. The sample taken for sequencing was blood, either unsorted or a sorted T cell fraction (not recorded which). The clonotype comes from a male donor with ankylosing spondylitis. The DNA reads as follows: TGCAGTGCGTTGGGACTAGCGGGATGGGAGCAGTACTTC. Translation gives CSALGLAGWEQYF.